The 5 T cell receptor beta chains reported below all come from one sample, sequenced in a study of T cells in Graves' hyperthyroidism and ophthalmopathy. TCR beta CDR3 sequences were amplified from RNA transcripts. The HTBI primer set served for first-round RT-PCR of the TCR CDR3. Via MiXCR, TCRdb re-called the multiplex PCR reads, giving one row per CDR3 protein. The sample holds roughly 360,000 distinct CDR3 sequences, about 13% seen once. Sequences were obtained from blood. Receptor source: a man younger than 45 with Graves' hyperthyroidism that later progressed to Graves' ophthalmopathy.

This clonotype has a count of ten or more. The V and J genes are TRBV20-1 and TRBJ2-1; 7 bases agree with TRBD1. Germline CDR1 is DFQATT and CDR2 is SNEGSKA (reference sequence). The CDR3 runs to 16 residues. The ends lost 1 base at V and 6 bases at J; junction bases unmatched: 12. CDR3 bases: TGCAGTGCTAGAGCGAGACAGGGCAGGAGGATCAATGAGCAGTTCTTC. Amino acids: CSARARQGRRINEQFF.

This clonotype has ten or more counts. The V and J genes are TRBV27 and TRBJ1-6; 7 nucleotides match TRBD1. This CDR3 has 16 amino acids. Germline V gene lookup returns CDR1 MNHEY and CDR2 SMNVEV (reference sequence). Losses at the gene ends were 3 bases for V and 9 bases for J; bases not matched to a gene: 11. The CDR3 nucleotides read TGTGCCAGCAGTTTGCTCATCCGGGACAGTCGTTCACCCCTCCACTTT. As protein: CASSLLIRDSRSPLHF.

At least ten counts were recorded for this clonotype. This chain connects TRBV12-3 or TRBV12-4 to TRBJ1-1, with D possibly matching TRBD1 (6 bases). Trimming cost V 7 bases and J 0 bases, with 12 bases left between them. This CDR3 has 14 residues. The CDR3 loop is CASTLTGLNTEAFF. The DNA of the CDR3 is TGTGCCAGCACTTTGACAGGTCTGAACACTGAAGCTTTCTTT.

With regard to this clonotype: Since a much larger clone is just one base distant, this may be a read error. This chain joins TRBV6-2 or TRBV6-3 and TRBJ2-5; 10 positions agree with TRBD2. Germline V gene sequence: CDR1 MNHEY, CDR2 SVGEGT. The CDR3 loop spans 16 amino acids. Germline trimming cut 5 bases from V and 1 base from J; bases unmatched to any gene: 7. CDR3 in DNA: TGTGCCAGCAGTCCTATTCTAGCGGGGGTCCAAGAGACCCAGTACTTC. The encoded protein is CASSPILAGVQETQYF.

This clonotype was counted only a few times. The V and J genes are TRBV7-9 and TRBJ1-5; tentatively, D is TRBD1 (6 bases). Per the germline V gene, CDR1 is SEHNR and CDR2 is FQNEAQ (reference sequence). This CDR3 is 14 amino acids long. The V end lost 6 bases, the J end lost 2 bases, and 11 bases lay between the germline ends. The CDR3 coding sequence is TGTGCCAGCAGGGACGGGGGCGGCAATCAGCCCCAGCATTTT. It yields the protein CASRDGGGNQPQHF.